This T cell receptor (beta chain) was recorded in a study of OX40 agonist ivuxolimab in advanced cancers. As for the study in general: In this cohort, patients received ivuxolimab, an agonistic anti-OX40 (CD134) antibody. Study-level results: On average, CD8+ T cells had more expanded clones than CD4+.

This clone was counted between two and nine times. Its antigen is currently unknown. Some clones are missing from TCRdb's copy, which holds only in-frame ones; the method was immunoSEQ multiplex PCR. Of more than 70,000 clones listed, approximately 90% are singletons. J was trimmed by 2 bases and V by 6 bases; bases with no gene match: 4. This CDR3 contains 13 residues. Germline CDR1 and CDR2: WNHNN and SYGVQD (reference sequence). The sequences come from CD4+ or CD8+ T cells sorted from blood, collected in a trial of the OX40 agonist ivuxolimab. The rearrangement uses TRBV10-1 and TRBJ2-7, with 7 bases matching TRBD2. The receptor's source is an adult with an advanced solid tumor such as melanoma, head and neck, liver or kidney cancer. This CDR3 is CASRPGTTYEQYF. CDR3 DNA sequence: TGCGCCAGCAGGCCCGGGACTACCTACGAGCAGTACTTC.